This T cell receptor beta chain was sequenced during a study of Ad26.COV2.S vaccination and SARS-CoV-2 variants. Treatment reported: approximately 18 received Ad26.COV2.S at low or high dose, single or two shots; a few received placebo; per-sample allocation not given. The samples were gathered on day 63 after the first injection of vaccine or placebo. Only in-frame clones appear in the TCRdb table, and some are missing; sequencing was by immunoSEQ multiplex PCR. The table records 500,000 or so clones, 75% to 90% of them present only once. Germline-derived CDR1 and CDR2 are ENHRY and SYGVKD. This CDR3 is built from 19 residues. Trimming pared 3 bases from V and 4 bases from J, leaving 25 bases between.

The rearrangement joins TRBV10-3 to TRBJ2-1, with D tentatively TRBD1 or TRBD2 (6 bases each). Sequences were derived from peripheral blood, sampled in a trial of Ad26.COV2.S vaccine versus placebo. This receptor was taken from a person between 18 and 65 years old who received the Ad26.COV2.S COVID-19 vaccine or a placebo. CDR3 sequence reads: CAISDSLGGGQSSYNEQFF. DNA for the CDR3: TGTGCCATCAGTGATTCGTTAGGGGGAGGACAGTCATCTTACAATGAGCAGTTCTTC.